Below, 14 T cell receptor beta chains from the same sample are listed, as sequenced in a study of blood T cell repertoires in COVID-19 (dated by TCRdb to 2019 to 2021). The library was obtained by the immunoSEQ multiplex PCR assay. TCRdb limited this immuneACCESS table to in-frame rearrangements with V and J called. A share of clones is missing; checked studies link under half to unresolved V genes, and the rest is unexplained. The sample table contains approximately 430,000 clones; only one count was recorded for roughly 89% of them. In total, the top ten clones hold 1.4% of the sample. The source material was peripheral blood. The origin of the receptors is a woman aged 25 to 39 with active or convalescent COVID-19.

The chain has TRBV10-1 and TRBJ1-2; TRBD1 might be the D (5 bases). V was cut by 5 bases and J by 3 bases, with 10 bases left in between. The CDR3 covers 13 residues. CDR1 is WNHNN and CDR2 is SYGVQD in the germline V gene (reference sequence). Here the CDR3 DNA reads TGCGCCAGCAGTCCTGACAGAGACTATGGCTACACCTTC. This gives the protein CASSPDRDYGYTF.

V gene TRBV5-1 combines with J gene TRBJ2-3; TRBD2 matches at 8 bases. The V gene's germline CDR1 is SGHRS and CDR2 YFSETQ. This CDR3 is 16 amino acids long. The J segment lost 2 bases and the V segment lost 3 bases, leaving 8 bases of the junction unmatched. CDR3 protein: CASSSAGSGITDTQYF. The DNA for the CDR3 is TGCGCCAGCAGCTCGGCGGGTAGCGGGATCACAGATACGCAGTATTTT.

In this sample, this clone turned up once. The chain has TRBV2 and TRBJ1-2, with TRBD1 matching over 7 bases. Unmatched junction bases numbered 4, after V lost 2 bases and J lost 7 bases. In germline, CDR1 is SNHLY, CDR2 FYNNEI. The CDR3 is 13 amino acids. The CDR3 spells CASSESGTVGYTF. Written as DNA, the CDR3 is TGTGCCAGCAGTGAATCCGGGACAGTTGGCTACACCTTC. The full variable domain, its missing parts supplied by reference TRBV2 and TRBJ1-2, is EPEVTQTPSHQVTQMGQEVILRCVPISNHLYFYWYRQILGQKVEFLVSFYNNEISEKSEIFDDQFSVERPDGSNFTLKIRSTKLEDSAMYFCASSESGTVGYTFGSGTRLTVV.

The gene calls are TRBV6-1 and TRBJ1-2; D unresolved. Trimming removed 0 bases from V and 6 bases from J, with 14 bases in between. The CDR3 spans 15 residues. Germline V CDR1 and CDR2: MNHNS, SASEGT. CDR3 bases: TGTGCCAGCAGTGAAGCGATGGCCCTCGCAAATGGCTACACCTTC. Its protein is CASSEAMALANGYTF.

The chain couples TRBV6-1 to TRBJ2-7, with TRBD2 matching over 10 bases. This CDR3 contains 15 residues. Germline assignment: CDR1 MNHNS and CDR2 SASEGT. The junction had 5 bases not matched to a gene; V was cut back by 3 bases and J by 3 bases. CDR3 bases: TGTGCCAGCAGTGACCGCACTAGCGGGAACTACGAGCAGTACTTC. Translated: CASSDRTSGNYEQYF.

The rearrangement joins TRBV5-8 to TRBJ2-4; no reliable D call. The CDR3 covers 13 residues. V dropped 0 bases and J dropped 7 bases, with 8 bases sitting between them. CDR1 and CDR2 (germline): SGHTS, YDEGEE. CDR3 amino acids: CASSLVGSNIQYF. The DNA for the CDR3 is TGTGCCAGCAGCTTGGTTGGCTCCAACATTCAGTACTTC.

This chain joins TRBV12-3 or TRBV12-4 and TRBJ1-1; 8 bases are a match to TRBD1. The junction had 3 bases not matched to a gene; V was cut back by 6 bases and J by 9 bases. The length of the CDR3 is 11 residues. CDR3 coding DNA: TGTGCCAGCAGCGCCAGGGGGCAAGCTTTCTTT. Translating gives CASSARGQAFF.

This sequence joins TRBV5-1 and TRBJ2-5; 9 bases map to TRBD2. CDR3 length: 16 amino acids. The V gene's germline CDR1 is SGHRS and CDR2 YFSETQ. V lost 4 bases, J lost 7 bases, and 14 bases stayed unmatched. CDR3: CASSGEASGARTTQYF. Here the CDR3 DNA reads TGCGCCAGCAGCGGGGAGGCTAGCGGGGCCCGTACGACCCAGTACTTC.

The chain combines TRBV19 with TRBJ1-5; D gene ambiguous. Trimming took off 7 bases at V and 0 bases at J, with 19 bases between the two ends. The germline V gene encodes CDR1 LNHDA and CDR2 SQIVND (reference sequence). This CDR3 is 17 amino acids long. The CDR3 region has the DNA TGTGCCAGTAAAAGCCCGTTTAATCTCTATAGCAATCAGCCCCAGCATTTT. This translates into CASKSPFNLYSNQPQHF.

The CDR3 sequence is CASSPPGVGNTEAFF. The CDR3 coding sequence is TGTGCCAGCAGCCCCCCCGGGGTTGGGAACACTGAAGCTTTCTTT. The chain carries TRBV7-9 and TRBJ1-1; D unclear. CDR3 length: 15 amino acids. Trimming stripped 5 bases from V and 1 base from J, with 14 bases between. Germline V CDR1 and CDR2: SEHNR, FQNEAQ (reference sequence).

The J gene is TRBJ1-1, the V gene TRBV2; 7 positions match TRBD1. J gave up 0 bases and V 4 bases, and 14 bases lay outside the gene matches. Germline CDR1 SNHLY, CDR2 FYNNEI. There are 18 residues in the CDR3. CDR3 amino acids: CASSVSPPATGLNTEAFF. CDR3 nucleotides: TGTGCCAGCAGTGTGTCCCCCCCCGCGACAGGGCTGAACACTGAAGCTTTCTTT.

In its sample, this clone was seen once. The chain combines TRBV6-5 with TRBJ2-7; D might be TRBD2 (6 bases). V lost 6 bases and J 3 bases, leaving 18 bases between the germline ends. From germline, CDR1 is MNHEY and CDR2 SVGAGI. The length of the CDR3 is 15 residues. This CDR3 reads CASRDTSLMVYEQYF. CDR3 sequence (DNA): TGTGCCAGCAGGGATACTAGCTTAATGGTCTACGAGCAGTACTTC.

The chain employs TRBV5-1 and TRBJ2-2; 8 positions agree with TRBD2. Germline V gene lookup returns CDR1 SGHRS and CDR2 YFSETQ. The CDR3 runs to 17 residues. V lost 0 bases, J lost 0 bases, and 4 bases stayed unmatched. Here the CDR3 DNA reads TGCGCCAGCAGCTTGGCCGGGAGGGAACCGAACACCGGGGAGCTGTTTTTT. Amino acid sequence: CASSLAGREPNTGELFF.

This CDR3 reads CASSAQGGGNTIYF. The CDR3, as DNA: TGTGCCAGCAGCGCCCAGGGAGGAGGAAACACCATATATTTT. The V call is TRBV27, the J call TRBJ1-3; a weak D match, TRBD1 (5 bases). The V end lost 6 bases, the J end lost 4 bases, and 13 bases lay between the germline ends. Germline-derived CDR1 and CDR2 are MNHEY and SMNVEV (reference sequence). The CDR3 loop spans 14 amino acids.